This entry features one T cell receptor (beta chain) sequence. Its target is not known. This record comes from a study of a mutant IDH1 vaccine in newly diagnosed glioma. Sample time point: week 11, during vaccination. Topical imiquimod was applied with each vaccine dose, which held 300 ug of mutant IDH1 20-mer peptide. The astrocytomas were IDH1-mutant, ATRX-negative, and WHO grade 3 or 4. This CDR3 contains 13 residues. Germline V gene lookup returns CDR1 SGHTA and CDR2 FQGNSA. Losses at the gene ends were 3 bases for V and 7 bases for J; bases not matched to a gene: 3. The repertoire was sequenced with immunoSEQ multiplex PCR; TCRdb's copy has only in-frame clones and lacks some. The data contain 50,000 to 65,000 clones, about 81% of them singletons.

This sequence originates from a woman aged 50 to 60 with glioma. The input for sequencing was PBMCs, taken from a glioma patient whose treatment included an IDH1 peptide vaccine. The genes are TRBV7-2 and TRBJ1-5, with TRBD1 identical over 7 bases. Here the CDR3 DNA reads TGTGCCAGCAGCTTGACAGGGTACCAGCCCCAGCATTTT. This gives the protein CASSLTGYQPQHF.